Listed below are T cell receptor beta chains from one sample, sequenced in a study of shared clonotypes between healthy human individuals. Data came from immunoSEQ multiplex PCR; TCRdb stores just in-frame clones and leaves some out. The table records around 600,000 clones, 97% of them present only once. The sequencing sample was made of naive CD4+ T cells sorted from blood. The source is a woman between 25 and 40 years old in good health. Both conserved end residues are part of each CDR3. Each record gives: V gene, CDR3 protein.

>TRBV10-3
CATSSGAYEQYF
>TRBV27
CASSLSSYEQYF
>TRBV28
CASSLAGAVTGELFF
>TRBV18
CASSDRADQPQHF
>TRBV10-3
CAISEFGNNEQFF
>TRBV28
CASSRDLTYEVEKLFF
>TRBV6-5
CASTGPSNYGYTF
>TRBV11-2
CASVSNGGAGGTQYF
>TRBV28
CASRDRTSGLNEQFF
>TRBV28
CASSLSTGAHDASTYGYTF
>TRBV2
CASSRQGAHNYGYTF
>TRBV25-1
CASRRGTVQETQYF
>TRBV7-9
CASTNQGSTEAFF
>TRBV7-9
CASSLSSGGEQLGNQPQHF
>TRBV19
CASSLLSGNTIYF
>TRBV25-1
CASTRGLAYEQYF
>TRBV28
CASSLELAGAWETQYF
>TRBV21-1
CASSKGNGVHQPQHF
>TRBV7-6
CASSLGTHTDTQYF
>TRBV5-1
CASSLVRGTNTDTQYF
>TRBV6-5
CASSYSGSPETQYF
>TRBV28
CASSFARGLTEAFF
>TRBV19
CASSDSLSYEQYF
>TRBV19
CASSMARIGGSYNEQFF
>TRBV19
CASSIMGAGREQYF
>TRBV5-1
CASSLNEGAGSPLHF
>TRBV5-6
CASRIRGGSYEQYF
>TRBV28
CASSLVIGLDEQFF
>TRBV19
CASSLGNNEKLFF
>TRBV18
CASSRQGAGNNQPQHF
>TRBV6-1
CASSRDRVPNEQFF
>TRBV28
CASIDPGQGPHIRGYTF
>TRBV9
CASSVLGGPGTDTQYF